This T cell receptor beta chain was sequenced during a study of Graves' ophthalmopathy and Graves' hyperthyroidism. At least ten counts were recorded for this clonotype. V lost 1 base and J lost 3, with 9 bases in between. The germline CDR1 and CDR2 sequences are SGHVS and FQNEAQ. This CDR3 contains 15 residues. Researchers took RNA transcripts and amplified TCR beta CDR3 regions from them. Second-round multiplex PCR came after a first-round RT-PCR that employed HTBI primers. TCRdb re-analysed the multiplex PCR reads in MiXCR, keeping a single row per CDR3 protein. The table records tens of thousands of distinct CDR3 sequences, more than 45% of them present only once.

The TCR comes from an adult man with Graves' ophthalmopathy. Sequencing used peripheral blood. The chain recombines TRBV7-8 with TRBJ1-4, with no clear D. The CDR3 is CASSLGVGANEKLFF. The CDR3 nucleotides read TGTGCCAGCAGCTTAGGGGTTGGGGCTAATGAAAAACTGTTTTTT. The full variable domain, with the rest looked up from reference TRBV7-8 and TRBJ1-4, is GAGVSQSPRYKVAKRGQDVALRCDPISGHVSLFWYQQALGQGPEFLTYFQNEAQLDKSGLPSDRFFAERPEGSVSTLKIQRTQQEDSAVYLCASSLGVGANEKLFFGSGTQLSVL.